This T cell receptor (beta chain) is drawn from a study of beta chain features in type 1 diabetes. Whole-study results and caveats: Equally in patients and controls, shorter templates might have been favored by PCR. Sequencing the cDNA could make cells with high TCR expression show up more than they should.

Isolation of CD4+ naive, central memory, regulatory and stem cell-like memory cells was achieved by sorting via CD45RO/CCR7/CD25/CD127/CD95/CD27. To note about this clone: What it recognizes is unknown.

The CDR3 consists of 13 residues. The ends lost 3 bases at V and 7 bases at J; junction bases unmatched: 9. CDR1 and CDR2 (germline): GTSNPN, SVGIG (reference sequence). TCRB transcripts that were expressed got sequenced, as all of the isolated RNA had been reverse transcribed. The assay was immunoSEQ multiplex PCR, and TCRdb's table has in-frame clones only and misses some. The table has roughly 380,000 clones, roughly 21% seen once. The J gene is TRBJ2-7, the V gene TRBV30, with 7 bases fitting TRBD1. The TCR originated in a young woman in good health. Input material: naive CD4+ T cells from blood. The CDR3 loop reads CAWSHRGLLEQYF. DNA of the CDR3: TGTGCCTGGAGCCACAGGGGCCTGTTAGAGCAGTACTTC.